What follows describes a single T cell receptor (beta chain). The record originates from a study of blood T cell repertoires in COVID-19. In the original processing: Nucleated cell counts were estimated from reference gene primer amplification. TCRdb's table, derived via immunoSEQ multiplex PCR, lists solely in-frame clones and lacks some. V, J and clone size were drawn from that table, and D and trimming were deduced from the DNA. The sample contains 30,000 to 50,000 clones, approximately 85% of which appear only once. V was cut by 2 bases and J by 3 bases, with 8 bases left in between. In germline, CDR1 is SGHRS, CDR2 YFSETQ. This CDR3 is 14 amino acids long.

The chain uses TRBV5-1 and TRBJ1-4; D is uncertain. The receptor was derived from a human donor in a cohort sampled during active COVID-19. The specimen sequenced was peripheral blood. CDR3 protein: CASSLSRSNEKLFF. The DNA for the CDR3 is TGCGCCAGCAGCTTAAGCCGCTCTAATGAAAAACTGTTTTTT.